This T cell receptor (beta chain) was found in a study of early T cells in non-severe SARS-CoV-2 infection. TCRdb re-called the 5' RACE reads with MiXCR, one entry per CDR3 protein. This sample carries about 83,000 distinct CDR3 sequences, about 10% of them seen once, and the ten largest clones take around 7.5%. The germline V and J ends were trimmed by 5 bases and 4 bases, with 15 bases remaining between them. Germline V gene lookup returns CDR1 SNHLY and CDR2 FYNNEI. The CDR3 is 14 amino acids. This clonotype appeared many times. The clonotype originates from an adult who was a healthcare worker with PCR-confirmed SARS-CoV-2 infection or an uninfected control (not recorded which). This material consisted of whole blood, taken at baseline. The gene calls are TRBV2 and TRBJ2-7; D unresolved. CDR3 coding DNA: TGTGCCAGCAGTTCACACGGGCGTGGGTACGAGCAGTACTTC. Its protein product is CASSSHGRGYEQYF.